The 30 T cell receptor beta chains presented below share a single source sample, sequenced in a study of shared clonotypes between healthy human individuals. The protocol was immunoSEQ multiplex PCR, while the TCRdb copy is restricted to in-frame clones and leaves out a portion. The table shows a few million clones, with around nine tenths occurring only once. Sequenced input: naive CD4+ T cells sorted from blood. Subset meaning: CD45RA+ positively selected. These receptors originate from a man between 18 and 29 years old in good health.

The J gene is TRBJ1-1, the V gene TRBV5-1; TRBD1 might be the D (5 bases). From germline, CDR1 is SGHRS and CDR2 YFSETQ. The ends were cut back, 0 bases at V and 5 bases at J, with 17 bases in the middle. The CDR3 has 16 amino acids. This chain's CDR3 is CASSLEGRGRATEAFF. DNA for the CDR3: TGCGCCAGCAGCTTGGAGGGACGTGGCAGGGCTACTGAAGCTTTCTTT.

This clone is a singleton in its sample. This chain joins TRBV29-1 and TRBJ2-5; D not certain. Looked up from germline, CDR1 is SQVTM and CDR2 is ANQGSEA. This CDR3 is built from 13 residues. Trimming cost V 0 bases and J 5 bases, with 10 bases left between them. In DNA form, the CDR3 reads TGCAGCGTTGAAGAAAACAGAGGCGAGACCCAGTACTTC. This sequence encodes CSVEENRGETQYF.

V usage is TRBV2 and J usage is TRBJ2-7; tentatively, D is TRBD1 (7 bases). The V gene's germline CDR1 is SNHLY and CDR2 FYNNEI. The CDR3 totals 14 residues. V lost 3 bases and J 2 bases, leaving 11 bases between the germline ends. This CDR3 reads CASSERDRPYEQYF. The CDR3 nucleotides are TGTGCCAGCAGTGAGCGGGACAGACCCTACGAGCAGTACTTC.

The V gene is TRBV18, the J gene TRBJ1-4, with D hard to call. CDR1 is KGHSH and CDR2 is LQKENI in the germline V gene. CDR3 size: 13 residues. V was pared by 3 bases and J by 14 bases, with 16 bases between. CDR3 coding DNA: TGTGCCAGCTCACCGACCCAAAAAAACGAGCTGTTTTTT. It codes for CASSPTQKNELFF.

The rearrangement joins TRBV19 to TRBJ2-5; D might be TRBD2 (5 bases). In germline, CDR1 is LNHDA, CDR2 SQIVND (reference sequence). CDR3 size: 13 residues. Between the trimmed V and J ends, which lost 6 bases and 2 bases, there was a span of 10 bases. The CDR3 DNA reads as TGTGCCAGTAGGCTTCCGGGACAAGAGACCCAGTACTTC. This translates into CASRLPGQETQYF.

This clone was recorded only once. A single base separates this from a much larger clone, so it may be a read error. The J gene is TRBJ2-2, the V gene TRBV5-4; D unclear. Trimming took 0 bases from V and 7 from J, leaving 4 bases between them. Germline V gene lookup returns CDR1 SGHNT and CDR2 YYREEE (reference sequence). This CDR3 has 12 amino acids. CDR3 nucleotide sequence: TGTGCCAGCAGCTTGGACATCGGGGAGCTGTTTTTT. It is translated as CASSLDIGELFF.

V gene TRBV6-5 combines with J gene TRBJ2-7; D is undetermined. The germline V gene has CDR1 MNHEY and CDR2 SVGAGI. This CDR3 is 14 amino acids long. V shed 6 bases and J shed 0 bases, with 12 bases lying between them. CDR3 sequence reads: CASSPRSSSYEQYF. The CDR3 DNA is TGTGCCAGCAGCCCCCGGAGTAGCTCCTACGAGCAGTACTTC.

The J gene is TRBJ1-5, the V gene TRBV27, with D possibly TRBD1 on 5 matching bases. The V and J ends lost 3 bases and 2 bases respectively, with 14 bases between them. Per the germline V gene, CDR1 is MNHEY and CDR2 is SMNVEV (reference sequence). The CDR3 runs 16 residues. The CDR3 DNA sequence: TGTGCCAGCAGTTTGCGGCTACTGGGGGGCAATCAGCCCCAGCATTTT. Amino acid sequence: CASSLRLLGGNQPQHF.

The V and J genes are TRBV12-5 and TRBJ2-3; 8 bases are shared with TRBD1. Germline CDR1 is LGHNT and CDR2 is FRNRAP. After removal of 2 bases from V and 5 bases from J, the junction contained 3 bases not matched to a gene. The CDR3 consists of 14 residues. CDR3: CASGLQQGVDTQYF. CDR3 bases: TGTGCTAGTGGTTTGCAACAGGGGGTAGATACGCAGTATTTT. The whole variable domain, filled in from reference TRBV12-5 and TRBJ2-3, reads DARVTQTPRHKVTEMGQEVTMRCQPILGHNTVFWYRQTMMQGLELLAYFRNRAPLDDSGMPKDRFSAEMPDATLATLKIQPSEPRDSAVYFCASGLQQGVDTQYFGPGTRLTVL.

Comment on this clone: Other nucleotide sequences from this sample produce the same CDR3. This chain links TRBV5-1 with TRBJ2-3, with D hard to call. V was shortened by 0 bases and J by 2 bases, with 7 bases between the two germline ends. Germline values: CDR1 SGHRS, CDR2 YFSETQ. The CDR3 is 14 residues long. CDR3 nucleotide sequence: TGCGCCAGCAGCTTGGGGGGATTCACAGATACGCAGTATTTT. Residues: CASSLGGFTDTQYF. Complete variable domain (other parts from reference TRBV5-1 and TRBJ2-3): KAGVTQTPRYLIKTRGQQVTLSCSPISGHRSVSWYQQTPGQGLQFLFEYFSETQRNKGNFPGRFSGRQFSNSRSEMNVSTLELGDSALYLCASSLGGFTDTQYFGPGTRLTVL.

The chain carries TRBV29-1 and TRBJ1-2; D is uncertain. Trimming pared 4 bases from V and 4 bases from J, leaving 13 bases between. Germline V gene lookup returns CDR1 SQVTM and CDR2 ANQGSEA. The CDR3 extends over 13 amino acids. CDR3 in DNA: TGCAGCGTTGTTCAAAACATTGGCTATGGCTACACCTTC. Residues: CSVVQNIGYGYTF.

V is TRBV9 and J is TRBJ2-6; 8 bases agree with TRBD1. The CDR3 runs to 17 residues. Germline lookup yields CDR1 SGDLS and CDR2 YYNGEE. The junction had 5 bases not matched to a gene; V was cut back by 3 bases and J by 0 bases. CDR3 protein: CASSGSGGPSGANVLTF. The CDR3 DNA is TGTGCCAGCAGCGGCTCAGGGGGCCCCTCTGGGGCCAACGTCCTGACTTTC. Full variable domain (rest looked up from reference TRBV9 and TRBJ2-6): DSGVTQTPKHLITATGQRVTLRCSPRSGDLSVYWYQQSLDQGLQFLIQYYNGEERAKGNILERFSAQQFPDLHSELNLSSLELGDSALYFCASSGSGGPSGANVLTFGAGSRLTVL.

The chain uses TRBV11-2 and TRBJ2-4, with 7 nucleotides matching TRBD2. Trimming removed 5 bases from V and 3 bases from J; junction bases left unmatched: 7. Germline V gives CDR1 SGHAT, CDR2 FQNNGV. The CDR3 has 15 amino acids. CDR3 DNA: TGTGCCAGCAGCCAGCAGCTAGCGGACAAAAACATTCAGTACTTC. Residues: CASSQQLADKNIQYF.

The V gene is TRBV18, the J gene TRBJ1-3, with D hard to call. Germline assignment: CDR1 KGHSH and CDR2 LQKENI. The CDR3 has 15 residues. The germline V and J ends were trimmed by 5 bases and 0 bases, with 11 bases remaining between them. CDR3 nucleotides: TGTGCCAGCTCAAACTCCCAAGGCTCTGGAAACACCATATATTTT. This gives the protein CASSNSQGSGNTIYF.

This sequence joins TRBV5-1 and TRBJ1-3; 7 bases match TRBD1. This CDR3 is built from 15 residues. Germline V gene data show CDR1 as SGHRS and CDR2 as YFSETQ. With 4 bases clipped from V and 9 bases from J, the junction kept 13 bases outside the gene matches. The CDR3 sequence is CASSPGTAGGSTIYF. CDR3 DNA: TGCGCCAGCAGCCCCGGGACAGCCGGGGGGAGCACCATATATTTT.

The chain couples TRBV2 to TRBJ2-3; 12 bases match TRBD2. V trimming: 4 bases; J trimming: 6 bases; junction bases outside the gene matches: 5. The CDR3 consists of 15 residues. Germline CDR1 is SNHLY and CDR2 is FYNNEI. CDR3 loop: CASSGLAGVGDTQYF. CDR3 sequence (DNA): TGTGCCAGCAGTGGACTAGCGGGAGTTGGTGATACGCAGTATTTT.

This chain uses TRBV5-4 with TRBJ1-2; TRBD1 matches at 9 bases. Germline assignment: CDR1 SGHNT and CDR2 YYREEE (reference sequence). Unmatched junction bases numbered 5, after V lost 0 bases and J lost 5 bases. The CDR3 length is 15 residues. CDR3: CASSLGGTGTYGYTF. The CDR3 DNA reads as TGTGCCAGCAGCTTGGGCGGGACAGGGACGTATGGCTACACCTTC.

The V call is TRBV29-1, the J call TRBJ2-5; the D gene is possibly TRBD2 (7 bases). CDR3 size: 12 residues. Trimming took off 7 bases at V and 2 bases at J, with 11 bases between the two ends. Germline CDR1 is SQVTM and CDR2 is ANQGSEA. The CDR3 DNA is TGCAGCGGGGGGGGGCGGCAAGAGACCCAGTACTTC. It specifies CSGGGRQETQYF.

V is TRBV28 and J is TRBJ2-2; 9 positions match TRBD1. This CDR3 has 18 residues. V was clipped by 3 bases and J by 4 bases; unmatched bases: 12. Germline CDR1 and CDR2: MDHEN and SYDVKM. The CDR3 loop reads CASSFLRDRASGTGELFF. The CDR3 DNA is TGTGCCAGCAGTTTCTTGAGGGACAGGGCGTCCGGCACCGGGGAGCTGTTTTTT. Combining the CDR3 with reference TRBV28 and TRBJ2-2 gives the whole variable domain DVKVTQSSRYLVKRTGEKVFLECVQDMDHENMFWYRQDPGLGLRLIYFSYDVKMKEKGDIPEGYSVSREKKERFSLILESASTNQTSMYLCASSFLRDRASGTGELFFGEGSRLTVL.

The rearrangement links TRBV28 to TRBJ2-1; possibly TRBD2 for D (7 bases). V was clipped by 5 bases and J by 8 bases, with 13 bases between them. The germline CDR1 and CDR2 sequences are MDHEN and SYDVKM. CDR3 length equals 13 residues. DNA of the CDR3: TGTGCCAGCAGTCCGGGGGGCCAGGATGAGCAGTTCTTC. This translates into CASSPGGQDEQFF.

The rearrangement links TRBV18 to TRBJ2-2; weak D call: TRBD1 (5 bases). Germline values: CDR1 KGHSH, CDR2 LQKENI. The CDR3 has 18 residues. Between the trimmed V and J ends, which lost 4 bases and 1 base, there was a span of 19 bases. This CDR3 reads CASSRLSVGQGNTGELFF. The CDR3 DNA follows: TGTGCCAGCTCACGTTTATCGGTTGGGCAGGGGAACACCGGGGAGCTGTTTTTT.

The genes are TRBV28 and TRBJ2-5; 7 positions match TRBD1. This CDR3 has 11 amino acids. V shed 8 bases, J shed 5 bases, and the junction held 2 bases outside the gene matches. Germline-derived CDR1 and CDR2 are MDHEN and SYDVKM. CDR3 DNA: TGTGCCAGCGCCAGGGGGGAGACCCAGTACTTC. Translating it yields CASARGETQYF.

V usage is TRBV28 and J usage is TRBJ1-6; 8 nucleotides agree with TRBD1. Germline trimming cut 6 bases from V and 10 bases from J; bases unmatched to any gene: 11. Germline lookup yields CDR1 MDHEN and CDR2 SYDVKM. This CDR3 is built from 15 residues. CDR3 in DNA: TGTGCCAGCAGGCCATCGGGACAGGTCGGCTCACCCCTCCACTTT. This encodes CASRPSGQVGSPLHF.

The rearrangement uses TRBV11-2 and TRBJ2-5, with 8 bases lining up with TRBD2. The DNA end favors TRBJ2-7, so the J call may be wrong. The CDR3 is 14 amino acids. Germline V CDR1 and CDR2: SGHAT, FQNNGV. The CDR3: CASSSTSGSYEQYF. The CDR3 nucleotides read TGTGCCAGCAGCTCCACTAGCGGATCCTACGAGCAGTACTTC.

The rearrangement uses TRBV27 and TRBJ1-2, with D maybe TRBD1 (6 bases). CDR1 and CDR2 (germline): MNHEY, SMNVEV (reference sequence). CDR3 size: 15 residues. V was shortened by 7 bases and J by 8 bases, with 23 bases between the two germline ends. CDR3 nucleotides: TGTGCCAGCAACGCTTTAGGGGGACGCACGGGAGGCTACACCTTC. The encoded protein is CASNALGGRTGGYTF.

This sequence joins TRBV11-2 and TRBJ2-1; D is uncertain. The CDR3 sequence is 12 residues long. Germline CDR1 is SGHAT and CDR2 is FQNNGV. V gave up 5 bases and J gave up 10 bases, with 12 bases separating them. DNA for the CDR3: TGTGCCAGCAGCCGTTCTAGTGTCGAGCAGTTCTTC. Amino acids: CASSRSSVEQFF.

For this clone: The sample holds other DNA sequences that translate to the same CDR3. V gene TRBV18 combines with J gene TRBJ2-5; D call uncertain. CDR3 size: 15 residues. V was shortened by 3 bases and J by 1 base, with 12 bases between the two germline ends. CDR1 and CDR2 (germline): KGHSH, LQKENI. CDR3 in DNA: TGTGCCAGCTCACCGTTGTCCGGGCCCCAAGAGACCCAGTACTTC. The encoded protein is CASSPLSGPQETQYF.

This rearrangement joins TRBV28 to TRBJ2-7, with D unresolved. The V gene lost 6 bases and the J gene lost 3 bases, with 18 bases spanning the gap. The CDR3 loop spans 15 amino acids. Germline values: CDR1 MDHEN, CDR2 SYDVKM. CDR3 sequence reads: CASSVTLRLHYEQYF. The CDR3 bases are TGTGCCAGCAGCGTGACCCTTCGACTTCACTACGAGCAGTACTTC.

The V call is TRBV27, the J call TRBJ2-4; no clear D. Germline CDR1 and CDR2: MNHEY and SMNVEV (reference sequence). The CDR3 has 13 amino acids. Trimming took off 3 bases at V and 8 bases at J, with 11 bases between the two ends. The CDR3 DNA reads as TGTGCCAGCAGTTTTCAGCCTGGGGACATTCAGTACTTC. It encodes CASSFQPGDIQYF.

The chain combines TRBV2 with TRBJ1-4; D perhaps matches TRBD1 (5 bases). This CDR3 comprises 15 residues. Germline loops: CDR1 SNHLY, CDR2 FYNNEI. The germline V and J ends were trimmed by 6 bases and 2 bases, with 13 bases remaining between them. CDR3 amino acids: CASRSQGSTNEKLFF. The CDR3 bases are TGTGCCAGCAGGAGTCAGGGTTCTACTAATGAAAAACTGTTTTTT. Full variable domain (rest looked up from reference TRBV2 and TRBJ1-4): EPEVTQTPSHQVTQMGQEVILRCVPISNHLYFYWYRQILGQKVEFLVSFYNNEISEKSEIFDDQFSVERPDGSNFTLKIRSTKLEDSAMYFCASRSQGSTNEKLFFGSGTQLSVL.